This TCR beta chain was captured by sequencing in a study of T cell repertoires in aging, cancer and after chemotherapy (dated by TCRdb to the late 2010s). For context, the study as a whole: The donors fell into six age groups ranging from 30 or younger to 70 or older, and each group had at least three individuals. TCR repertoires from healthy donor controls were recorded over periods of several months to years and showed clear clonal overlap between repeated samplings. The full dataset contained several million TCR reads. The study profiled peripheral blood TCR beta repertoires from healthy donors and cancer patients to examine immunoaging and T cell reconstitution after chemotherapy. Alongside around 98 healthy donors serving as a reference group, the cohort included approximately 210 cancer patients, of whom roughly 90 had hematological cancers and around 120 had solid cancers. What the study reported, not specific to this receptor: Untreated patients with hematological or solid cancers showed significantly lower blood TCR diversity and higher clonality than age-matched healthy donors. In healthy donors, the decline in TCR diversity with age was mainly explained by loss of richness, whereas in cancer patients loss of evenness was also found to contribute. According to the authors, the repertoire data do not permit conclusions about immunological memory after chemotherapy. In both cancer cohorts, the median generation probability rose over the chemotherapy interval, which suggests that the repertoire was reconstituted through rebound thymic output.

Rearranged TRB sequences spanning V, D and J segments were amplified in a multiplex touch-down PCR with a mixed TRB-A/B primer pool. Two consecutive PCR reactions with Phusion HS II polymerase added Illumina adapters and sample indices to the amplicons. Amplicons were gel-purified using the NucleoSpin Gel and PCR Clean-up kit and were subsequently checked with Qubit and an Agilent 2100 Bioanalyzer. Libraries were sequenced on an Illumina MiSeq using 600-cycle, single-indexed, paired-end runs. Turning to the authors' computational methods: TRB sequences were processed with MiXCR versions 2.12 and 3.0.5. Each unique CDR3 nucleotide sequence counted as one clone, and only productive sequences with at least two reads were retained. The repertoire metrics were Shannon diversity, evenness, clonality (defined as one minus evenness), and alpha-parameterized diversity profiles covering alpha 0 to 5. The IGoR algorithm was used to compute generation probabilities of clones in paired pre- and post-chemotherapy samples. Using fastp trimming at Q25 and MiXCR clonotype assembly, TCRdb reanalyzed the public sequencing data and kept in-frame beta chains. Rows with one shared CDR3 protein collapse into an entry with the most common genes and DNA. TCRdb's processing, not the study's, gives the V and J calls here. The sample yields around 13,000 distinct CDR3 sequences; roughly 35% were counted once. Jointly, the top ten make up just over 6.5% of the sample.

About this clonotype: It lacks a known antigen. Base qualities are not at hand, and no much larger clone is one base apart.

TCR beta rearrangements were amplified from genomic DNA isolated from peripheral blood, not from sorted cells or RNA. The germline V gene gives CDR1 as MNHEY and CDR2 as SVGAGI. The CDR3 runs 19 amino acids, cysteine and phenylalanine included. Only the CDR3 DNA is retained, 57 bases long and in frame from the first base. V is trimmed back by 2 bases and J by 2 bases, and the junction contains 13 bases that no gene match accounts for. The rearranged segments are TRBV6-5 and TRBJ1-3; TRBD1 lines up with 9 middle nucleotides. This sequence was found in a human donor in good health. The donor label of this sample is uncertain. The sequenced material came from blood. The bases are TGTGCCAGCAGTTACCAAGCCGGGACAGGGTCAGTCCCTGGAAACACCATATATTTT. Translated, it gives CASSYQAGTGSVPGNTIYF.